This T cell receptor (beta chain) was recorded in a study of coeliac disease. Study details: High-resolution HLA typing was lacking; TRBV7-2 bias was queried instead. Findings and caveats of the study: Active celiac intraepithelial and lamina propria samples had lower TRB and TRG clonality than control samples. Published gliadin-specific TRB sequences appeared in about 50% of the 18 coeliac samples, 1 of 6 controls.

Profiling relied on immunoSEQ multiplex PCR, and the TCRdb table lists in-frame clones only, not all of them. The sample has 7,000 or so clones, roughly 70% seen once. With V trimmed by 3 bases and J by 6 bases, 8 bases remained unmatched. Germline CDR1 SGHTA, CDR2 FQGNSA. CDR3 length: 16 residues. This clone was seen a single time. What it recognizes is unknown. Material for sequencing was lamina propria lymphocytes from the gut. The V call is TRBV7-2, the J call TRBJ2-3; 11 bases line up with TRBD2. This TCR came from a man aged 50-60 years with active celiac disease. The CDR3 reads CASSLVLAGAGDTQYF. CDR3 DNA: TGTGCCAGCAGCTTGGTACTAGCGGGGGCCGGGGATACGCAGTATTTT.